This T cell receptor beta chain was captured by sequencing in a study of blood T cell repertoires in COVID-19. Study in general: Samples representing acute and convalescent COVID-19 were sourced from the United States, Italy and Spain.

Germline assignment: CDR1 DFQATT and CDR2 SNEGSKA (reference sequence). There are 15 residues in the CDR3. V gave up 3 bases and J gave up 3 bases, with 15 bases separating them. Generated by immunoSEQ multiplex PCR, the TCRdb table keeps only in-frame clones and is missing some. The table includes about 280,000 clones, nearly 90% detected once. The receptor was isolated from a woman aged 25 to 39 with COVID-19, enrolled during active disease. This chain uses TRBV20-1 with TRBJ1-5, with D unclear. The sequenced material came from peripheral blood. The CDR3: CSASTRDQLNQPQHF. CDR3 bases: TGCAGTGCTAGTACTCGGGATCAGCTCAATCAGCCCCAGCATTTT.